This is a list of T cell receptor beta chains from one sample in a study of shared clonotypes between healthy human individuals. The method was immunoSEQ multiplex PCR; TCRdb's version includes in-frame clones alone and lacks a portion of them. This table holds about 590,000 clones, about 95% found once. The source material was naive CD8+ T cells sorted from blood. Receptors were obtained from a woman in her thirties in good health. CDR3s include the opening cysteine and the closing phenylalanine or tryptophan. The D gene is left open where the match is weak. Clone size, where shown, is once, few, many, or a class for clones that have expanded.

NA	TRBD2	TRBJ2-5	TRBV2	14	CASSASGIQETQYF	TGTGCCAGCAGTGCTAGCGGGATCCAAGAGACCCAGTACTTC
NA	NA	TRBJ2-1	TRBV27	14	CASSLIGEVYEQFF	TGTGCCAGCAGTTTAATAGGGGAGGTGTATGAGCAGTTCTTC
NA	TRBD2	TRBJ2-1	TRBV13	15	CASSTASGRVNEQFF	TGTGCCAGCAGCACAGCTAGCGGGAGGGTCAATGAGCAGTTCTTC
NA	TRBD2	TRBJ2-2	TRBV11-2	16	CASSLDPAGATGELFF	TGTGCCAGCAGCTTAGATCCAGCGGGAGCCACCGGGGAGCTGTTTTTT
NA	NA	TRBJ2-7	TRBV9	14	CASSRDSTGYEQYF	TGTGCCAGTTCTCGGGACTCGACGGGCTACGAGCAGTACTTC
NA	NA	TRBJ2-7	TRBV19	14	CASSIGGSTYEQYF	TGTGCCAGTAGTATTGGGGGGTCCACCTACGAGCAGTACTTC
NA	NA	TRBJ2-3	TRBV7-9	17	CASSPPQGSGGTDTQYF	TGTGCCAGCAGCCCCCCACAGGGGTCGGGGGGCACAGATACGCAGTATTTT
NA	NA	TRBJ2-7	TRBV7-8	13	CASSHGSGYEQYF	TGTGCCAGCAGCCACGGGAGTGGCTACGAGCAGTACTTC
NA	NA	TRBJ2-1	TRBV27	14	CASVPGGLGNEQFF	TGTGCCAGCGTCCCCGGGGGGCTAGGGAATGAGCAGTTCTTC
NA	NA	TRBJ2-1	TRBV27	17	CASSLPGGGTTNNEQFF	TGTGCCAGCAGTTTACCCGGGGGCGGGACTACCAACAATGAGCAGTTCTTC
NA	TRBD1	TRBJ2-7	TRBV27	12	CASSPTGVEQYF	TGTGCCAGCAGCCCCACAGGGGTCGAGCAGTACTTC
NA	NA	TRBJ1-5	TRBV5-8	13	CASSGGIVQPQHF	TGTGCCAGCAGTGGGGGGATTGTTCAGCCCCAGCATTTT
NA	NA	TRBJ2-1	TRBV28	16	CASSPLEESGYNEQFF	TGTGCCAGCAGTCCCCTCGAGGAAAGCGGATACAATGAGCAGTTCTTC
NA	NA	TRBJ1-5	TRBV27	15	CASSLSFGGSQPQHF	TGTGCCAGCAGTTTAAGTTTTGGAGGTAGTCAGCCCCAGCATTTT
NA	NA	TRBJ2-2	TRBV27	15	CASLPLWGNTGELFF	TGTGCCAGCCTTCCCTTATGGGGAAACACCGGGGAGCTGTTTTTT
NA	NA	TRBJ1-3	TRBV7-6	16	CASSLDGGGAGNTIYF	TGTGCCAGCAGCTTAGACGGGGGCGGAGCGGGGAACACCATATATTTT
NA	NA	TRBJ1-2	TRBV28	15	CASSTGAKGYYGYTF	TGTGCCAGCAGTACTGGGGCGAAGGGATACTATGGCTACACCTTC
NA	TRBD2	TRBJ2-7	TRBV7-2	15	CASSWTSGSNNEQYF	TGTGCCAGCAGCTGGACTAGCGGGAGTAATAACGAGCAGTACTTC
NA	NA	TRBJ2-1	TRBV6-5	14	CASTMAGSYNEQFF	TGTGCCAGCACAATGGCAGGCTCCTACAATGAGCAGTTCTTC
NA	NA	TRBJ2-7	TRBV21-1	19	CASCYHGTSGIMGLYEQYF	TGTGCCAGCTGTTACCACGGGACTAGCGGGATCATGGGGCTTTACGAGCAGTACTTC
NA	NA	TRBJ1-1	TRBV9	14	CASSVEDWNTEAFF	TGTGCCAGCAGCGTGGAGGATTGGAACACTGAAGCTTTCTTT
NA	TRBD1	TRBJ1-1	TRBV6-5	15	CASSYSTGTNTEAFF	TGTGCCAGCAGTTACTCGACAGGGACCAACACTGAAGCTTTCTTT
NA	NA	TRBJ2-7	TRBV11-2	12	CASSYSSYEQYF	TGTGCCAGCAGCTACAGCTCCTACGAGCAGTACTTC
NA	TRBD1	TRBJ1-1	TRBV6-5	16	CASSYSTGERYTEAFF	TGTGCCAGCAGTTACTCGACAGGGGAAAGGTACACTGAAGCTTTCTTT
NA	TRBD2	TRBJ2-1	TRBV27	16	CASKWGGSLSYNEQFF	TGTGCCAGCAAATGGGGAGGGAGCCTCTCCTACAATGAGCAGTTCTTC
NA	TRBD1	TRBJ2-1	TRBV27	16	CASSEGSGTGVNEQFF	TGTGCCAGCAGCGAAGGGTCCGGGACAGGTGTCAATGAGCAGTTCTTC
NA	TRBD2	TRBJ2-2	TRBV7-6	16	CASSTGTSPNTGELFF	TGTGCCAGCAGCACCGGGACTAGCCCCAACACCGGGGAGCTGTTTTTT
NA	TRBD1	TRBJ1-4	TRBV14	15	CASSHAQGAGEKLFF	TGTGCCAGCAGCCACGCACAGGGGGCTGGTGAAAAACTGTTTTTT
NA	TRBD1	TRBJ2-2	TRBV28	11	CAAGGTGELFF	TGTGCCGCAGGGGGTACCGGGGAGCTGTTTTTT
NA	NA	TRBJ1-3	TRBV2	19	CASSEISGLRDLSGNTIYF	TGTGCCAGCAGCGAGATAAGCGGCCTCAGGGACCTCTCTGGAAACACCATATATTTT
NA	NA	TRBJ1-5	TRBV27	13	CASSQGGSQPQHF	TGTGCCAGCAGTCAGGGAGGAAGTCAGCCCCAGCATTTT
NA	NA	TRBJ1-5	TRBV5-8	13	CASSLGFNQPQHF	TGTGCCAGCAGCTTGGGCTTCAATCAGCCCCAGCATTTT
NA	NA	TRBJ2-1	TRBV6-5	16	CASSYAGAASYNEQFF	TGTGCCAGCAGTTACGCAGGGGCGGCCTCCTACAATGAGCAGTTCTTC
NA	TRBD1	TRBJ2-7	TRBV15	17	CATSTTLEDRGGYEQYF	TGTGCCACCAGCACAACTCTGGAGGACAGGGGAGGCTACGAGCAGTACTTC
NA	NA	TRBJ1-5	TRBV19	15	CASSPVQGRNQPQHF	TGTGCCAGTAGTCCGGTACAGGGCCGCAATCAGCCCCAGCATTTT
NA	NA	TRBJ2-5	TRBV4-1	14	CASSRRDKQETQYF	TGCGCCAGCAGCCGCCGGGACAAGCAAGAGACCCAGTACTTC
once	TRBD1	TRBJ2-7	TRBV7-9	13	CASSPDRVYEQYF	TGTGCCAGCAGCCCGGACAGGGTCTACGAGCAGTACTTC
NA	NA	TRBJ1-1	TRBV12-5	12	CASGSDSPEAFF	TGTGCTAGTGGTTCTGACAGTCCTGAAGCTTTCTTT
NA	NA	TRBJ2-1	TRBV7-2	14	CASSFPPQVRKQFF	TGTGCCAGCAGCTTTCCCCCCCAGGTCCGCAAGCAGTTCTTC
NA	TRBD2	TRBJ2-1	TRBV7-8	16	CASSLRGLAGYNEQFF	TGTGCCAGCAGCTTAAGAGGACTAGCGGGGTACAATGAGCAGTTCTTC
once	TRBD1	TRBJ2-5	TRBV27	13	CASSLRQGETQYF	TGTGCCAGCAGTCTCCGACAGGGGGAGACCCAGTACTTC
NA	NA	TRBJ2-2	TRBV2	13	CASSFRGTGELFF	TGTGCCAGCAGTTTTAGAGGTACCGGGGAGCTGTTTTTT
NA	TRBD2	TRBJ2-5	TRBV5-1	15	CASKYGTSGRETQYF	TGCGCCAGCAAGTATGGAACTAGCGGGCGGGAGACCCAGTACTTC
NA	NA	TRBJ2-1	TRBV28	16	CASSSWSEASYNEQFF	TGTGCCAGCAGTTCGTGGTCAGAGGCCTCCTACAATGAGCAGTTCTTC
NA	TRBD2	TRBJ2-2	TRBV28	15	CASTLSGSNTGELFF	TGTGCCAGCACTCTAAGCGGGAGTAACACCGGGGAGCTGTTTTTT
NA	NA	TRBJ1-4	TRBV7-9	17	CASSFGGEEFTNEKLFF	TGTGCCAGCAGCTTTGGGGGGGAAGAGTTCACTAATGAAAAACTGTTTTTT
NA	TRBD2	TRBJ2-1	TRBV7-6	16	CASSLATSGGNNEQFF	TGTGCCAGCAGCTTAGCGACTAGCGGGGGTAACAATGAGCAGTTCTTC
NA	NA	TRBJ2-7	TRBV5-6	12	CASSLQVSEQYF	TGTGCCAGCAGCTTGCAGGTTAGCGAGCAGTACTTC
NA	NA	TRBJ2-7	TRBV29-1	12	CSVEVESYEQYF	TGCAGCGTTGAAGTGGAGTCCTACGAGCAGTACTTC
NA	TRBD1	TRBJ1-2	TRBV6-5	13	CASSFGTGDGYTF	TGTGCCAGCAGTTTCGGGACAGGGGATGGCTACACCTTC
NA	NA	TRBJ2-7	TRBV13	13	CASSLRQPNEQYF	TGTGCCAGCAGCTTACGACAGCCTAACGAGCAGTACTTC
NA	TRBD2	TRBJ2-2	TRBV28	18	CASSLGPLGGRSTGELFF	TGTGCCAGCAGTTTGGGGCCCCTTGGCGGGAGGTCCACCGGGGAGCTGTTTTTT
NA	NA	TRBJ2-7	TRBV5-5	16	CASSFPRQAGSYEQYF	TGTGCCAGCAGCTTTCCACGACAGGCCGGCTCCTACGAGCAGTACTTC
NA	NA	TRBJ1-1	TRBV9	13	CASSQGQNTEAFF	TGTGCCAGCAGCCAAGGACAGAACACTGAAGCTTTCTTT
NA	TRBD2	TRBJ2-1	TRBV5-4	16	CASSLGLAGVSNEQFF	TGTGCCAGCAGCCTCGGACTAGCGGGAGTGAGTAATGAGCAGTTCTTC